This TCR beta chain was identified in a study of CXCR3-negative and CXCR3-positive naive CD8 T cells. Study-wide findings and caveats: Expression of CXCR3 was partially reduced after cryopreservation, and fresh PBMCs were used in most assays. CXCR3-positive naive cells had more hydrophobic TRB CDR3s than CXCR3-negative naive cells. The study found that naive CXCR3-negative and CXCR3-positive cells shared TRBV-TRBJ usage, while memory cells differed. Memory CD8+ T cell repertoires were far less diverse than both naive subsets.

Naive CD8+ T cells showed a CD45RO-CCR7+CD27+CD95- phenotype. Germline V CDR1 and CDR2: MNHEY, SMNVEV (reference sequence). CDR3 length equals 15 residues. Each TRB cDNA library was prepared by 5' RACE (with UMI labels). TCRdb derives one entry per CDR3 protein from the 5' RACE reads, leaving out DNA. The sample has approximately 140,000 distinct CDR3 sequences. On this clonotype itself: What it binds is unknown.

The chain recombines TRBV27 with TRBJ2-7; TCRdb outputs TRBD1, but without DNA this stays unchecked. The TCR comes from a human donor in good health. Some clones in this sample may be carry-over from other donors' samples. Sequenced: naive CXCR3+ CD8+ T cells from blood. Subset defined: CD45RO-CCR7+CD27+CD95- naive CD8+ T cells expressing CXCR3 (TNR3+). CDR3 protein: CASSLYTGSSYEQYF.